The source of this TCR beta chain is a study of CD8 T cells in ankylosing spondylitis. The CDR3 has 13 amino acids. Germline V gene data show CDR1 as MGHDK and CDR2 as SYGVNS. V dropped 6 bases and J dropped 6 bases, with 13 bases sitting between them. Overall study findings and caveats: Before this, some motif variants had been reported in reactive arthritis synovial fluid and blood. For ankylosing spondylitis blood, a TCR beta motif of under 10 highly homologous variants appeared characteristic.

In making TCR beta libraries, quantitative 5'-RACE with molecular barcodes was used. In TCRdb, the 5' RACE reads were re-called with MiXCR into one record per CDR3 protein. Among some 300,000 distinct CDR3 sequences, less than 25% were seen once, and the ten largest hold roughly 3.4%. This clonotype was seen more than once but under ten times. Its matching antigen is unknown. The material sequenced was blood, either unsorted or a sorted T cell fraction (not recorded which). The clonotype comes from a female donor with ankylosing spondylitis or in good health (not recorded which). The rearrangement uses TRBV25-1 and TRBJ2-3, with D unresolved. CDR3 loop: CASRKTGWDTQYF. The CDR3 DNA reads as TGTGCCAGCAGAAAGACCGGCTGGGATACGCAGTATTTT.